The clone carrying this TCR beta chain was counted between two and nine times. What it binds is not known. This entry belongs to a study of CD8 T cells in ankylosing spondylitis. V was cut by 4 bases and J by 4 bases, with 21 bases left in between. In germline, CDR1 is SGHRS, CDR2 YFSETQ. The CDR3 is 17 amino acids. Overall study findings and caveats: It appeared that ankylosing spondylitis blood was characterized by a TCR beta motif of fewer than ten highly homologous variants.

Quantitative molecular-barcoded 5'-RACE generated the TCR beta libraries. MiXCR, run by TCRdb on the 5' RACE reads, gives a single entry per CDR3 protein. The data hold more than 300,000 distinct CDR3 sequences, with approximately 8% observed a single time. The sample was blood, either unsorted or a sorted T cell fraction (not recorded which). The chain joins TRBV5-1 to TRBJ2-1; D perhaps matches TRBD2 (7 bases). The sequence derives from a male donor with ankylosing spondylitis. CDR3 coding DNA: TGCGCCAGCAGCGGGGGGGACAAAGGGACCCCTTACAATGAGCAGTTCTTC. Translating it yields CASSGGDKGTPYNEQFF. Full variable domain (remainder filled in from reference TRBV5-1 and TRBJ2-1): KAGVTQTPRYLIKTRGQQVTLSCSPISGHRSVSWYQQTPGQGLQFLFEYFSETQRNKGNFPGRFSGRQFSNSRSEMNVSTLELGDSALYLCASSGGDKGTPYNEQFFGPGTRLTVL.